These T cell receptor beta chains were read from a single sample in a study of T cell responses to AZD1222 COVID-19 vaccine. Sequenced by immunoSEQ multiplex PCR; TCRdb stores in-frame clones only, minus some. The repertoire holds around 95,000 clones, 70% to 90% seen once, with 2.5% to 3% in the top ten. The material sequenced was peripheral blood, taken on day 0 of AZD1222 vaccination. The receptor source for this set is an adult in good health. Both conserved end residues are part of each CDR3. The order of the fields is clone size, J gene, D gene, V gene, CDR3 DNA, CDR3 protein. The D gene is left open where the match is weak. Size values are once, few and many counts, or a class for expanded clones, and some rows have none.

clone_size: .
j_call: TRBJ2-2
d_call: TRBD1
v_call: TRBV5-4
cdr3_nt: TGTGCCAGCAGCAGGGACAGGGGGCCCGGGGAGCTGTTTTTT
cdr3_aa: CASSRDRGPGELFF

clone_size: .
j_call: TRBJ2-1
d_call: TRBD2
v_call: TRBV7-8
cdr3_nt: TGTGCCAGCAGCCAGAGTCGGGGGGTATACAATGAGCAGTTCTTC
cdr3_aa: CASSQSRGVYNEQFF

clone_size: .
j_call: TRBJ2-7
d_call: .
v_call: TRBV10-1
cdr3_nt: TGCGCCAGCAGTGAGTCGGCAGGGTGGCACGAGCAGTACTTC
cdr3_aa: CASSESAGWHEQYF

clone_size: .
j_call: TRBJ2-7
d_call: TRBD2
v_call: TRBV9
cdr3_nt: TGTGCCAGCAGCCCGAGCGGGGGTCACGAGCAGTACTTC
cdr3_aa: CASSPSGGHEQYF

clone_size: .
j_call: TRBJ2-7
d_call: TRBD2
v_call: TRBV6-5
cdr3_nt: TGTGCCAGCAGCCGGACTAGCGGGAGCTCCTACGAGCAGTACTTC
cdr3_aa: CASSRTSGSSYEQYF

clone_size: .
j_call: TRBJ2-2
d_call: TRBD2
v_call: TRBV5-1
cdr3_nt: TGCGCCAGCAGCATACAATTAGCGGGAGCGGGAACCGGGGAGCTGTTTTTT
cdr3_aa: CASSIQLAGAGTGELFF

clone_size: .
j_call: TRBJ2-1
d_call: TRBD2
v_call: TRBV3-1/TRBV3-2
cdr3_nt: TGTGCCAGCAGCCTTCGACTAGCGGGGTACAATGAGCAGTTCTTC
cdr3_aa: CASSLRLAGYNEQFF

clone_size: .
j_call: TRBJ1-1
d_call: .
v_call: TRBV11-2
cdr3_nt: TGTGCCAGCAGCTTATTTGGTGACAGCACCGGAACGGCTTTCTTT
cdr3_aa: CASSLFGDSTGTAFF

clone_size: few
j_call: TRBJ1-2
d_call: .
v_call: TRBV2
cdr3_nt: TGTGCCAGCAGTGAAGCAGGGACATCTGGCTACACCTTC
cdr3_aa: CASSEAGTSGYTF

clone_size: .
j_call: TRBJ1-5
d_call: .
v_call: TRBV30
cdr3_nt: TGTGCCTGGAGTGATTTACAGAATTTTAGGCAGCCCCAGCATTTT
cdr3_aa: CAWSDLQNFRQPQHF

clone_size: .
j_call: TRBJ1-3
d_call: TRBD1
v_call: TRBV30
cdr3_nt: TGTGCCTGGAGTCGGACAGGGGTCGGAAACACCATATATTTT
cdr3_aa: CAWSRTGVGNTIYF

clone_size: .
j_call: TRBJ2-7
d_call: TRBD1
v_call: TRBV12-3/TRBV12-4
cdr3_nt: TGTGCCAGCAGTAGGGACAGAAATTACGAGCAGTACTTC
cdr3_aa: CASSRDRNYEQYF

clone_size: .
j_call: TRBJ1-2
d_call: TRBD1
v_call: TRBV28
cdr3_nt: TGTGCCAGCAGTTTCGGACAGGGATACTATGGCTACACCTTC
cdr3_aa: CASSFGQGYYGYTF

clone_size: few
j_call: TRBJ2-1
d_call: .
v_call: TRBV2
cdr3_nt: TGTGCCAGCTCACCTAACAGGGTTCACAATGAGCAGTTCTTC
cdr3_aa: CASSPNRVHNEQFF

clone_size: few
j_call: TRBJ2-1
d_call: TRBD2
v_call: TRBV14
cdr3_nt: TGTGCCAGCAGCCAAGGCCGGGGGGTCTGGCGCAATGAGCAGTTCTTC
cdr3_aa: CASSQGRGVWRNEQFF

clone_size: .
j_call: TRBJ2-7
d_call: .
v_call: TRBV27
cdr3_nt: TGTGCCAGCAGTCAGGGAGGATTCTACGAGCAGTACTTC
cdr3_aa: CASSQGGFYEQYF

clone_size: .
j_call: TRBJ1-5
d_call: .
v_call: TRBV11-2
cdr3_nt: TGTGCCAGCAGCTTAGATTACGGCAGGGTAAGCATAACTAGCAATCAGCCCCAGCATTTT
cdr3_aa: CASSLDYGRVSITSNQPQHF

clone_size: .
j_call: TRBJ2-1
d_call: .
v_call: TRBV28
cdr3_nt: TGTGCCAGCAGAGAAGGAGGTCGGAATGAGCAGTTCTTC
cdr3_aa: CASREGGRNEQFF

clone_size: .
j_call: TRBJ1-5
d_call: .
v_call: TRBV10-2
cdr3_nt: TGCGCCAGCAGTGCAGGGTATGGCCAGCCCCAGCATTTT
cdr3_aa: CASSAGYGQPQHF

clone_size: .
j_call: TRBJ2-7
d_call: TRBD2
v_call: TRBV7-2
cdr3_nt: TGTGCCAGCAGCCCGGGGACTAGCGGACCCTACGAGCAGTACTTC
cdr3_aa: CASSPGTSGPYEQYF

clone_size: .
j_call: TRBJ2-6
d_call: TRBD1
v_call: TRBV4-2
cdr3_nt: TGTGCCAGCAGCCAAGGGGACAGGAGCTCTGGGGCCAACGTCCTGACTTTC
cdr3_aa: CASSQGDRSSGANVLTF

clone_size: .
j_call: TRBJ1-5
d_call: .
v_call: TRBV6-5
cdr3_nt: TGTGCCAGCAGTTACTCACCCTCCGGACAGCCCCAGCATTTT
cdr3_aa: CASSYSPSGQPQHF

clone_size: .
j_call: TRBJ1-1
d_call: .
v_call: TRBV3-1/TRBV3-2
cdr3_nt: TGTGCCAGCAGCCAAGTGCGGGGGTCCACTGAAGCTTTCTTT
cdr3_aa: CASSQVRGSTEAFF

clone_size: .
j_call: TRBJ2-1
d_call: .
v_call: TRBV13
cdr3_nt: TGTGCCAGCAGCTTATCAGGGTACTCCTACAATGAGCAGTTCTTC
cdr3_aa: CASSLSGYSYNEQFF

clone_size: .
j_call: TRBJ2-7
d_call: .
v_call: TRBV3-1/TRBV3-2
cdr3_nt: TGTGCCAGCAGCCAAAGACTCCAACCCTACGAGCAGTACTTC
cdr3_aa: CASSQRLQPYEQYF

clone_size: .
j_call: TRBJ2-3
d_call: TRBD1
v_call: TRBV5-1
cdr3_nt: TGCGCCAGCAGCTCCACAGGGGACACAGATACGCAGTATTTT
cdr3_aa: CASSSTGDTDTQYF

clone_size: once
j_call: TRBJ2-5
d_call: TRBD1
v_call: TRBV5-1
cdr3_nt: TGCGCCAGCAGCCGACAGGGGGAGACCCAGTACTTC
cdr3_aa: CASSRQGETQYF

clone_size: .
j_call: TRBJ1-2
d_call: .
v_call: TRBV18
cdr3_nt: TGTGCCAGCTCATTCGACAGCCTCTATGGCTACACCTTC
cdr3_aa: CASSFDSLYGYTF

clone_size: .
j_call: TRBJ2-1
d_call: .
v_call: TRBV7-9
cdr3_nt: TGTGCTACGGACAGATACAATGAGCAGTTCTTC
cdr3_aa: CATDRYNEQFF

clone_size: .
j_call: TRBJ2-1
d_call: .
v_call: TRBV28
cdr3_nt: TGTGCCAGCAGTTTTGCCGAGCAGAGAGGGCAGTTCTTC
cdr3_aa: CASSFAEQRGQFF

clone_size: .
j_call: TRBJ1-3
d_call: .
v_call: TRBV30
cdr3_nt: TGTGCCTGGAGTGCTTCGGCCCTCTCTGGAAACACCATATATTTT
cdr3_aa: CAWSASALSGNTIYF

clone_size: .
j_call: TRBJ1-5
d_call: .
v_call: TRBV9
cdr3_nt: TGTGCCAGCAGCGTAGATGAAGGGCGGCGCAATCAGCCCCAGCATTTT
cdr3_aa: CASSVDEGRRNQPQHF

clone_size: once
j_call: TRBJ2-3
d_call: TRBD1
v_call: TRBV5-1
cdr3_nt: TGCGCCAGCAGGCGGACAGGGACTAGCACAGATACGCAGTATTTT
cdr3_aa: CASRRTGTSTDTQYF

clone_size: .
j_call: TRBJ1-6
d_call: .
v_call: TRBV5-5
cdr3_nt: TGTGCCAGCAGCTTGGTAACCCAGGGCCTCGATAATTCACCCCTCCACTTT
cdr3_aa: CASSLVTQGLDNSPLHF

clone_size: .
j_call: TRBJ1-2
d_call: TRBD1
v_call: TRBV6-5
cdr3_nt: TGTGCCAGCGGACGACAGGGCTTGGATGGCTACACCTTC
cdr3_aa: CASGRQGLDGYTF

clone_size: .
j_call: TRBJ2-1
d_call: TRBD2
v_call: TRBV6-1
cdr3_nt: TGTGCCAGCAGTGAAGCGCTCTCGGGACTAGCGGGATGGCGGTTCTTC
cdr3_aa: CASSEALSGLAGWRFF

clone_size: few
j_call: TRBJ1-2
d_call: .
v_call: TRBV10-3
cdr3_nt: TGTGCCATCAGTGAAGAAGGGGAATCAAGTCGCTACACCTTC
cdr3_aa: CAISEEGESSRYTF

clone_size: .
j_call: TRBJ2-1
d_call: .
v_call: TRBV6-1
cdr3_nt: TGTGCCAGCAGTGATTGGGAGGTGCACAATGAGCAGTTCTTC
cdr3_aa: CASSDWEVHNEQFF

clone_size: .
j_call: TRBJ2-7
d_call: .
v_call: TRBV6-1
cdr3_nt: TGTGCCAGCAGTGAGGGTGACGGCTCCTACGAGCAGTACTTC
cdr3_aa: CASSEGDGSYEQYF

clone_size: .
j_call: TRBJ1-5
d_call: .
v_call: TRBV10-3
cdr3_nt: TGTGCCATCAGTGAGTCGACTAGGGGGGGCAATCAGCCCCAGCATTTT
cdr3_aa: CAISESTRGGNQPQHF

clone_size: .
j_call: TRBJ2-1
d_call: .
v_call: TRBV7-6
cdr3_nt: TGTGCCAGCAGCTTAGTATCCGGGACGTTTTCCTACAATGAGCAGTTCTTC
cdr3_aa: CASSLVSGTFSYNEQFF